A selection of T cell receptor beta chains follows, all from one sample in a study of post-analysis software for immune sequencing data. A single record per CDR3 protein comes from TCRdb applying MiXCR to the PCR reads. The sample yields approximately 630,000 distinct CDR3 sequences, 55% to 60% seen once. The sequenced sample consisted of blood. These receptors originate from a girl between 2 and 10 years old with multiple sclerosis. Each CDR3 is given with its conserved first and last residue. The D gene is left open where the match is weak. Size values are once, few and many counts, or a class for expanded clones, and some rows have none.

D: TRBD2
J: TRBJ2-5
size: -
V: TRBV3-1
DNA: TGTGCCAGCAGCCCTAGCGGATTTCAAGAGACCCAGTACTTC
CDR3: CASSPSGFQETQYF

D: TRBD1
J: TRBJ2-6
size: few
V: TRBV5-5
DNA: TGTGCCAGCAGCTTGGCCGGGACAGGTTTACCATGGGCCAACGTCCTGACTTTC
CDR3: CASSLAGTGLPWANVLTF

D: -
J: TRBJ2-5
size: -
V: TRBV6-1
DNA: TGTGCCAGCAGTGAAGCGGTGGAAAGCGCCTCGTACTTC
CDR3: CASSEAVESASYF

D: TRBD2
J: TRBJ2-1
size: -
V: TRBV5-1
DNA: TGCGCCAGCAGCTTGGCAGCTAGCGGGTACAATGAGCAGTTCTTC
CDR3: CASSLAASGYNEQFF

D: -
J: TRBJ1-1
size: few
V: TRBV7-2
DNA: TGTGCCAGCAGCTTAGTCCGCGAGGGGTTGAACACTGAAGCTTTCTTT
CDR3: CASSLVREGLNTEAFF

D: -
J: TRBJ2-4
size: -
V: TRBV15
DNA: TGTGCCACCAGCAGAGTTTGGGGGCCAGCTAACATTCAGTACTTC
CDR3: CATSRVWGPANIQYF

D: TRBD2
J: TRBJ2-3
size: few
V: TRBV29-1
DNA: TGCAGCGTTGGGCCTAGCGGGGGCTCAACAGATACGCAGTATTTT
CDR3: CSVGPSGGSTDTQYF

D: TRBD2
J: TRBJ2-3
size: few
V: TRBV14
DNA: TGTGCCAGCAGCCCTCGACTAGCGGTCACAGATACGCAGTATTTT
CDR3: CASSPRLAVTDTQYF

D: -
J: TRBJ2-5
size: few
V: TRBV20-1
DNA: TGCAGTGCTAGAGAGGGGCAGGACAACAGGGCGCCCCAAGAGACCCAGTACTTC
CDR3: CSAREGQDNRAPQETQYF

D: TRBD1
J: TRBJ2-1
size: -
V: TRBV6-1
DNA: TGTGCCAGCAGTGATACAGGGGTATACAATGAGCAGTTCTTC
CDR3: CASSDTGVYNEQFF

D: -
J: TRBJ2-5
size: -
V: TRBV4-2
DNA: TGTGCCAGCAGCCAAGATGGGGACGAGACCCAGTACTTC
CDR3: CASSQDGDETQYF

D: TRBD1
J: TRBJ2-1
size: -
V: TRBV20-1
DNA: TGCAGTGCTAGAGCGGGGGGGGACAGGGGTTCCCATGAGCAGTTCTTC
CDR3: CSARAGGDRGSHEQFF

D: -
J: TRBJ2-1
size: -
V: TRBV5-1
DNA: TGCGCCAGCAGTCCGCAACCGGGAACTAGAGGGAATGAGCAGTTCTTC
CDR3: CASSPQPGTRGNEQFF

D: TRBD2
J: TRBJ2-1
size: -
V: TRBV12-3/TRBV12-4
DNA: TGTGCCAGCAGTTTATCCGGGACTAGCGGGAACAATGAGCAGTTCTTC
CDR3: CASSLSGTSGNNEQFF

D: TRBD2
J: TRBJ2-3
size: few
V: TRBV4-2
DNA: TGTGCCAGCAGCCAGGATAGCGGGATGAGCACAGATACGCAGTATTTT
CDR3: CASSQDSGMSTDTQYF

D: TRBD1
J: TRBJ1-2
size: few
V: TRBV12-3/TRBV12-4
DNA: TGTGCCAGCAGTTTACTTTGGGGCCAGGGGGCAAGGGACTATGGCTACACCTTC
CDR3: CASSLLWGQGARDYGYTF

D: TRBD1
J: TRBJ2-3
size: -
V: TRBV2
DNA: TGTGCCAGTCTAGGCGGGACAGGAGTGGCAGATACGCAGTATTTT
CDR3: CASLGGTGVADTQYF

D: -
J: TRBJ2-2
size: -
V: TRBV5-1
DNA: TGCGCCAGCAGCTCAATCTCGAACACCGGGGAGCTGTTTTTT
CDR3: CASSSISNTGELFF

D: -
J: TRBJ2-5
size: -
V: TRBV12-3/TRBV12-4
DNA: TGTGCCAGCAGAACCGCCGGGGGCGGAGAGACCCAGTACTTC
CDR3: CASRTAGGGETQYF

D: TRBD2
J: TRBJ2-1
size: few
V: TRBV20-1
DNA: TGCAGTGCTAGAGGCATAGCGGGGGAAGGCGGTGAGCAGTTCTTC
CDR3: CSARGIAGEGGEQFF